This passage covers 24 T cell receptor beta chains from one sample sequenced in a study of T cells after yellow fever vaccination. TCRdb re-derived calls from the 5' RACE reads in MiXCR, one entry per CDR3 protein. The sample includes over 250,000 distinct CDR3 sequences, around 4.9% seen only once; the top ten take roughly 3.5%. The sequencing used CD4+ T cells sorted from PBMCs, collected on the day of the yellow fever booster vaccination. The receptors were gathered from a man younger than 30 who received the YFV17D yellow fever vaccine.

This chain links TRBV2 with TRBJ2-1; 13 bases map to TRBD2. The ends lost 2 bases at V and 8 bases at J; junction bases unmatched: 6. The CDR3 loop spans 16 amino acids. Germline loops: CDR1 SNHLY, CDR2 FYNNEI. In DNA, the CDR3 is TGTGCCAGCAGTGAATCTACTAGCGGGGGGGCGGATGAGCAGTTCTTC. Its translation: CASSESTSGGADEQFF. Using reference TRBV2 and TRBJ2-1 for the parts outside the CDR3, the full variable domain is EPEVTQTPSHQVTQMGQEVILRCVPISNHLYFYWYRQILGQKVEFLVSFYNNEISEKSEIFDDQFSVERPDGSNFTLKIRSTKLEDSAMYFCASSESTSGGADEQFFGPGTRLTVL.

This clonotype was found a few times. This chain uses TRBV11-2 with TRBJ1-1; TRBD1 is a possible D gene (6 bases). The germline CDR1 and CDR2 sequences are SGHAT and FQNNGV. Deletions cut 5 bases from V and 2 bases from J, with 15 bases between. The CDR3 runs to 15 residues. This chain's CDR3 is CASSLQGTANTEAFF. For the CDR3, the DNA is TGTGCCAGCAGCCTCCAGGGGACCGCAAACACTGAAGCTTTCTTT.

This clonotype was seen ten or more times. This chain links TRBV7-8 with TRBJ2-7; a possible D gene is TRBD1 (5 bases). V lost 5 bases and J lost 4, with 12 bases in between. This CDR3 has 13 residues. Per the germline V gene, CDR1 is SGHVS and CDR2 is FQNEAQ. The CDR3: CASSRDSRYEQYF. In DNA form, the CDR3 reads TGTGCCAGCAGCCGCGACAGCCGTTACGAGCAGTACTTC.

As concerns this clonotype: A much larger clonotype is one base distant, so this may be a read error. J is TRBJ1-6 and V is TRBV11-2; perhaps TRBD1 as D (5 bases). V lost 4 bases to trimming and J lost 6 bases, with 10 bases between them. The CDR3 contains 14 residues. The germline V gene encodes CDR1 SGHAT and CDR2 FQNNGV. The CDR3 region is CASSSQVCNSPLHF. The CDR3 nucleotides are TGTGCCAGCAGCTCACAGGTCTGTAATTCACCCCTCCACTTT.

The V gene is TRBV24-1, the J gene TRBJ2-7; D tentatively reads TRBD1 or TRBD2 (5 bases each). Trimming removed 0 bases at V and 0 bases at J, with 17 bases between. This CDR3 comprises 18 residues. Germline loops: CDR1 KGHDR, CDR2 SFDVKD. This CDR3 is CATSDLWWGTASSYEQYV. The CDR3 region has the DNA TGTGCCACCAGTGATTTGTGGTGGGGGACGGCAAGCTCCTACGAGCAGTACGTC.

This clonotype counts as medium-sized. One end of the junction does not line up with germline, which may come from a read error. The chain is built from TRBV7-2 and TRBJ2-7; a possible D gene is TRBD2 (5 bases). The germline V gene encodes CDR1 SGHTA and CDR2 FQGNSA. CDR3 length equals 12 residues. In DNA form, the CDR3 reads TGTGCCAGCAGCCCCCGTACGGGGTCTGTTGACTTC. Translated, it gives CASSPRTGSVDF. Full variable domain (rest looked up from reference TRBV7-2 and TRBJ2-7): GAGVSQSPSNKVTEKGKDVELRCDPISGHTALYWYRQSLGQGLEFLIYFQGNSAPDKSGLPSDRFSAERTGGSVSTLTIQRTQQEDSAVYLCASSPRTGSVDFGPGTRLTVT.

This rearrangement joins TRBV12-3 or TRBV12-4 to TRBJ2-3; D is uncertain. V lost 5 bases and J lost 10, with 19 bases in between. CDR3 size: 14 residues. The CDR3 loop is CASSPSDRSVAQYF. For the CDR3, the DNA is TGTGCCAGCAGTCCGTCAGACCGATCGGTGGCGCAGTATTTT.

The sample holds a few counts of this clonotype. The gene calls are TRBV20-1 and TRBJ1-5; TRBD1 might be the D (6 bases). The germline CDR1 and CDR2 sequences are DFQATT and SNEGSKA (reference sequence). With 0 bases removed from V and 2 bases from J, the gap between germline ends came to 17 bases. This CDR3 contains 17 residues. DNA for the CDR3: TGCAGTGCTAGAGATCTCGGGGGCTTGGAGGGCAATCAGCCCCAGCATTTT. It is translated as CSARDLGGLEGNQPQHF.

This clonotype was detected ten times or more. The CDR3 is CASKLGSGETQYF. The CDR3 DNA is TGCGCCAGCAAGCTGGGGAGTGGAGAGACCCAGTACTTC. This chain links TRBV5-1 with TRBJ2-5; D perhaps matches TRBD2 (5 bases). Between the trimmed V and J ends, which lost 6 bases and 4 bases, there was a span of 13 bases. CDR3 length: 13 residues. Germline V CDR1 and CDR2: SGHRS, YFSETQ.

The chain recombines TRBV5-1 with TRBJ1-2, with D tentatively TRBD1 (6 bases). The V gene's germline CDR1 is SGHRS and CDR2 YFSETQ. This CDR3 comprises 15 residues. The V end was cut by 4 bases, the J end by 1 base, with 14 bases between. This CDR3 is CASSLPGQVNYGYTF. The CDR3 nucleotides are TGCGCCAGCAGCCTCCCGGGACAAGTTAACTATGGCTACACCTTC.

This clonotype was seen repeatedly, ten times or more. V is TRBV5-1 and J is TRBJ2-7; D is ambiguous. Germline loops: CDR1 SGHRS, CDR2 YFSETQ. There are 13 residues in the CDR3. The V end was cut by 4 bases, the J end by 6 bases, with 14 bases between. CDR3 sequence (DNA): TGCGCCAGCAGCCAATCATGGGGTTTCGAGCAGTACTTC. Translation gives CASSQSWGFEQYF.

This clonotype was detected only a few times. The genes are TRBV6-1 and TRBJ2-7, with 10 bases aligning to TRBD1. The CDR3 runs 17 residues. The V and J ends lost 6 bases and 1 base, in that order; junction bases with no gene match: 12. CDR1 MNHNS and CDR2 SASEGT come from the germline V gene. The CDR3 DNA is TGTGCCAGCAGCCGTCATCTGGGACAGGGGTATTCCTACGAGCAGTACTTC. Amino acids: CASSRHLGQGYSYEQYF.

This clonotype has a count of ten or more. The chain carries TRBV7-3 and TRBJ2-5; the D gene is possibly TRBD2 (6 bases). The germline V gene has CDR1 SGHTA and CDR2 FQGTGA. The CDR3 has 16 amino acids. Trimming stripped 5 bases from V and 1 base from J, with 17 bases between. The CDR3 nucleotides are TGTGCCAGCAGCGCGGTGGACCGGGGGACCCAAGAGACCCAGTACTTC. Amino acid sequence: CASSAVDRGTQETQYF.

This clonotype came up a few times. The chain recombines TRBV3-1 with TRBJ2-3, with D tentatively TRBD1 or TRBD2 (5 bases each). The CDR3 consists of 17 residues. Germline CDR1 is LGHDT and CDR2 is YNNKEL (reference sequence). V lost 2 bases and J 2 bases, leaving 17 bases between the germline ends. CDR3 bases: TGTGCCAGCAGCCAACGAGCGATGAGGGGTTACACAGATACGCAGTATTTT. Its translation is CASSQRAMRGYTDTQYF.

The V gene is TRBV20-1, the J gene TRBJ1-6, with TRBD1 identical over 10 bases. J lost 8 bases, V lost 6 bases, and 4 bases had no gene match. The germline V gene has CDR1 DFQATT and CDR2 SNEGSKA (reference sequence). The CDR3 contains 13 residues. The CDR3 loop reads CSARDRGYSPLHF. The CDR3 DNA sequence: TGCAGTGCCCGGGACAGGGGTTATTCACCCCTCCACTTT.

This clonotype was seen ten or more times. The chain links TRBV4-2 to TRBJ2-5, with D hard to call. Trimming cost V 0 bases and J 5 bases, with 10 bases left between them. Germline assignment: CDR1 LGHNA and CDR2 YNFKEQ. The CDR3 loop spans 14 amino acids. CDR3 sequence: CASSQDGRPETQYF. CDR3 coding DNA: TGTGCCAGCAGCCAAGATGGGCGTCCTGAGACCCAGTACTTC.

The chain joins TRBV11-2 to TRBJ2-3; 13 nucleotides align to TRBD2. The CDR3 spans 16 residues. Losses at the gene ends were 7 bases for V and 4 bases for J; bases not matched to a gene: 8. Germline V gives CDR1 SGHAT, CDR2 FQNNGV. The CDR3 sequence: CASTSLLAGGADTQYF. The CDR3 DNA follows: TGTGCCAGCACCAGTCTACTAGCGGGGGGGGCAGATACGCAGTATTTT.

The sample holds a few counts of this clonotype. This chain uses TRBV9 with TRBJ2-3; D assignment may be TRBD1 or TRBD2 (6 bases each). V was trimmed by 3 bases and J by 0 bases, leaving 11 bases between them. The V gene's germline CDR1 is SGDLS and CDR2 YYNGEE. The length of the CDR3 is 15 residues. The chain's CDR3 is CASSERGDSTDTQYF. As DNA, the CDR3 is TGTGCCAGCAGCGAGAGGGGGGATAGCACAGATACGCAGTATTTT.

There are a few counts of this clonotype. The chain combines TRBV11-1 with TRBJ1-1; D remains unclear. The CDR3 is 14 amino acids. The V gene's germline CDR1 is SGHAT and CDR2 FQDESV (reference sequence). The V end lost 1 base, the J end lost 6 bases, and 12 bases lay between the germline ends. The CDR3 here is CASSLEIWQPEAFF. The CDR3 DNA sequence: TGTGCCAGCAGCTTAGAGATCTGGCAGCCTGAAGCTTTCTTT.

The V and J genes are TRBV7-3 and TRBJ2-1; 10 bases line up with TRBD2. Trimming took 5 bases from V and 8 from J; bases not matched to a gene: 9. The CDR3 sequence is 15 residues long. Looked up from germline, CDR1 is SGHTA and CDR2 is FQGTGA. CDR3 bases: TGTGCCAGCAGCATTAACAGCGGGGGGGTCTATGAGCAGTTCTTC. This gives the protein CASSINSGGVYEQFF. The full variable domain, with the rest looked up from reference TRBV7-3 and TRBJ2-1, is GAGVSQTPSNKVTEKGKYVELRCDPISGHTALYWYRQSLGQGPEFLIYFQGTGAADDSGLPNDRFFAVRPEGSVSTLKIQRTERGDSAVYLCASSINSGGVYEQFFGPGTRLTVL.

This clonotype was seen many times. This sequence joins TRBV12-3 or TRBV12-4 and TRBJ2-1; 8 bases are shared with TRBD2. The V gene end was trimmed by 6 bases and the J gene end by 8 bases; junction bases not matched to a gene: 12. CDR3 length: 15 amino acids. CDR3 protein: CASSWGSGAMDEQFF. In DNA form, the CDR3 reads TGTGCCAGCAGCTGGGGTAGCGGGGCGATGGATGAGCAGTTCTTC.

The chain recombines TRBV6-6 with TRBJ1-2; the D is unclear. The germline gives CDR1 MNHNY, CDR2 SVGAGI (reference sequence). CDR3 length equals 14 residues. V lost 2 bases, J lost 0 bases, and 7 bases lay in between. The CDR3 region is CASSYPEANYGYTF. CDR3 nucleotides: TGTGCCAGCAGTTACCCCGAGGCTAACTATGGCTACACCTTC.

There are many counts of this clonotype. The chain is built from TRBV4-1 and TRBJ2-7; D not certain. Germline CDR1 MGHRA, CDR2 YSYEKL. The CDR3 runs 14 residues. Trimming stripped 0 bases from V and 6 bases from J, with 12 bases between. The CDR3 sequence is CASSQDFTGREQYF. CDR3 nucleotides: TGCGCCAGCAGCCAAGATTTCACCGGGCGCGAGCAGTACTTC.

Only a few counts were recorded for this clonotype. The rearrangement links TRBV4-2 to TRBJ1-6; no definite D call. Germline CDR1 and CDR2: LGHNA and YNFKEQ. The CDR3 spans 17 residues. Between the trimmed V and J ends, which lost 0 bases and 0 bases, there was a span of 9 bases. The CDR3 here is CASSQDLRRSYNSPLHF. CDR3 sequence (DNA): TGTGCCAGCAGCCAAGACCTCAGACGCTCCTATAATTCACCCCTCCACTTT.